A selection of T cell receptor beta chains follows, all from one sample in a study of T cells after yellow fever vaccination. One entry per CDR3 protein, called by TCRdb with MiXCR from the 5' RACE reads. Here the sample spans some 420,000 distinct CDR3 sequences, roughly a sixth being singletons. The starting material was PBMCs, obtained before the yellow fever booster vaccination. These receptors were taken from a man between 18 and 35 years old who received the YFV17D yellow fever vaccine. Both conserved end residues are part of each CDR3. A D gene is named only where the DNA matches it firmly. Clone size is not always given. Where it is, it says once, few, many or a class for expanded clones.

CDR3nt: TGCGCCAGCAGCCAGCAGGGGCTCTCTGGGGCCAACGTCCTGACTTTC
CDR3aa: CASSQQGLSGANVLTF
len: 16
abundance: many
v_gene: TRBV4-3
j_gene: TRBJ2-6
d_gene: .

CDR3nt: TGCAGTGCTAGAGTGCTGGGCTTACTCTATGGCTACACCTTC
CDR3aa: CSARVLGLLYGYTF
len: 14
abundance: .
v_gene: TRBV20-1
j_gene: TRBJ1-2
d_gene: .

CDR3nt: TGCAGTGCTAGAGTCCCCACAAGCATCAATCAGCCCCAGCATTTT
CDR3aa: CSARVPTSINQPQHF
len: 15
abundance: few
v_gene: TRBV20-1
j_gene: TRBJ1-5
d_gene: .

CDR3nt: TGTGCCAGCAGGCGACTCGCCGGGACATCCTCTGGGGCTTTCTTT
CDR3aa: CASRRLAGTSSGAFF
len: 15
abundance: few
v_gene: TRBV6-6
j_gene: TRBJ1-1
d_gene: .

CDR3nt: TGTGCCAGCAGCTATCGGGCGCCGGAGACCCAGTACTTC
CDR3aa: CASSYRAPETQYF
len: 13
abundance: few
v_gene: TRBV7-6
j_gene: TRBJ2-5
d_gene: .

CDR3nt: TGTGCCAGCAGCGTAAACAGGGGGGAGACCCAGTACTTC
CDR3aa: CASSVNRGETQYF
len: 13
abundance: few
v_gene: TRBV7-8
j_gene: TRBJ2-5
d_gene: TRBD1

CDR3nt: TGTGCCAGTCGGGCAGAAATGAACACTGAAGCTTTCTTT
CDR3aa: CASRAEMNTEAFF
len: 13
abundance: .
v_gene: TRBV25-1
j_gene: TRBJ1-1
d_gene: .

CDR3nt: TGTGCCAGCAGCTCTTTAGCCGGGGAGCTGTTTTTT
CDR3aa: CASSSLAGELFF
len: 12
abundance: .
v_gene: TRBV7-2
j_gene: TRBJ2-2
d_gene: .

CDR3nt: TGTGCCAGCAGGGACCCTAGCACAGATACGCAGTATTTT
CDR3aa: CASRDPSTDTQYF
len: 13
abundance: .
v_gene: TRBV7-9
j_gene: TRBJ2-3
d_gene: .

CDR3nt: TGTGCCAGCAGCTTAGCGGGGGGATACAATGAGCAGTTCTTC
CDR3aa: CASSLAGGYNEQFF
len: 14
abundance: many
v_gene: TRBV7-2
j_gene: TRBJ2-1
d_gene: .

CDR3nt: TGTGCCAGCAGAGGGACAAATGGCTACACCTTC
CDR3aa: CASRGTNGYTF
len: 11
abundance: .
v_gene: TRBV6-5
j_gene: TRBJ1-2
d_gene: .

CDR3nt: TGCGCCAGCAGCTCAAGGTGGCAAGGCTACACCTTC
CDR3aa: CASSSRWQGYTF
len: 12
abundance: few
v_gene: TRBV5-1
j_gene: TRBJ1-2
d_gene: .

CDR3nt: TGCGCCAGCAGGCTGACAGGTACATTTCGTGAGGCTTTCTTT
CDR3aa: CASRLTGTFREAFF
len: 14
abundance: .
v_gene: TRBV5-1
j_gene: TRBJ1-1
d_gene: .

CDR3nt: TGTGCCAGCAGCGAGGGGGGAGAGAACACTGAAGCTTTCTTT
CDR3aa: CASSEGGENTEAFF
len: 14
abundance: few
v_gene: TRBV6-6
j_gene: TRBJ1-1
d_gene: .

CDR3nt: TGTGCCTGGAGTGTAGGGATTTCCTGGGGCGAGCAGTACTTC
CDR3aa: CAWSVGISWGEQYF
len: 14
abundance: .
v_gene: TRBV30
j_gene: TRBJ2-7
d_gene: .

CDR3nt: TGTGCCAGCAGCGGGGACAGGTACGAGCAGTACTTC
CDR3aa: CASSGDRYEQYF
len: 12
abundance: .
v_gene: TRBV6-1
j_gene: TRBJ2-7
d_gene: TRBD1

CDR3nt: TGTGCCAGCATAACAGGGTTAACTAATGAAAAACTGTTTTTT
CDR3aa: CASITGLTNEKLFF
len: 14
abundance: .
v_gene: TRBV27
j_gene: TRBJ1-4
d_gene: .

CDR3nt: TGTGCCAGCAGCTTAGTGGGGACTAGTGAGGGTGAGCAGTTCTTC
CDR3aa: CASSLVGTSEGEQFF
len: 15
abundance: few
v_gene: TRBV7-2
j_gene: TRBJ2-1
d_gene: TRBD2

CDR3nt: TGTGCCATTAGGGGGGCTGAAGCTTTCTTT
CDR3aa: CAIRGAEAFF
len: 10
abundance: few
v_gene: TRBV7-2
j_gene: TRBJ1-1
d_gene: .

CDR3nt: TGCGCCAGCACCCTGCGGGGAACCACAGATACGCAGTATTTT
CDR3aa: CASTLRGTTDTQYF
len: 14
abundance: .
v_gene: TRBV5-1
j_gene: TRBJ2-3
d_gene: .

CDR3nt: TGTGCCAGCAGTCGTAGGGGAACAGGGGGATCACCCCTCCACTTT
CDR3aa: CASSRRGTGGSPLHF
len: 15
abundance: many
v_gene: TRBV6-5
j_gene: TRBJ1-6
d_gene: TRBD1

CDR3nt: TGTGCCAGCAGCCCGGCTGGCGACAGGGGGGTGGTTGAGCAGTTCTTC
CDR3aa: CASSPAGDRGVVEQFF
len: 16
abundance: .
v_gene: TRBV5-4
j_gene: TRBJ2-1
d_gene: TRBD1

CDR3nt: TGTGCCAGCAGTTTAGCGAGGGTGATAGGTAGCGAGCAGTACTTC
CDR3aa: CASSLARVIGSEQYF
len: 15
abundance: .
v_gene: TRBV12-3/TRBV12-4
j_gene: TRBJ2-7
d_gene: .

CDR3nt: TGTGCCAGCAGTTCTCCGGGACAGGGGGACCGGGAGACCCAGTACTTC
CDR3aa: CASSSPGQGDRETQYF
len: 16
abundance: .
v_gene: TRBV6-2/TRBV6-3
j_gene: TRBJ2-5
d_gene: TRBD1

CDR3nt: TGTGCCAGCAGTGAATCTGCTAGCGGAGACACAGATACGCAGTATTTT
CDR3aa: CASSESASGDTDTQYF
len: 16
abundance: few
v_gene: TRBV2
j_gene: TRBJ2-3
d_gene: TRBD2

CDR3nt: TGTGCCAGCAGTCCCACGACTGACCTCTCCTATGGCTACACCTTC
CDR3aa: CASSPTTDLSYGYTF
len: 15
abundance: few
v_gene: TRBV12-3/TRBV12-4
j_gene: TRBJ1-2
d_gene: .

CDR3nt: TGTGCCAGCAGCGTAAGGCGGCAGGGAATCGAGACCCAGTACTTC
CDR3aa: CASSVRRQGIETQYF
len: 15
abundance: .
v_gene: TRBV9
j_gene: TRBJ2-5
d_gene: .

CDR3nt: TGCAGTGCTAGGAGCTGGGCTAGGGCAGCCTACAATGAGCAGTTCTTC
CDR3aa: CSARSWARAAYNEQFF
len: 16
abundance: .
v_gene: TRBV20-1
j_gene: TRBJ2-1
d_gene: .

CDR3nt: TGCAGCGTTGATGGACTAGCGGGGGGGCCGGGCACAGATACGCAGTATTTT
CDR3aa: CSVDGLAGGPGTDTQYF
len: 17
abundance: .
v_gene: TRBV29-1
j_gene: TRBJ2-3
d_gene: TRBD2

CDR3nt: TGTGTCAGCCAGACGAGGGTTTCTACCACCTACGAGCAGTACTTC
CDR3aa: CVSQTRVSTTYEQYF
len: 15
abundance: few
v_gene: TRBV27
j_gene: TRBJ2-7
d_gene: .

CDR3nt: TGTGCCTCCTCTACAGGGGTCTATGGCTACACCTTC
CDR3aa: CASSTGVYGYTF
len: 12
abundance: .
v_gene: TRBV30
j_gene: TRBJ1-2
d_gene: TRBD1

CDR3nt: TGTGCCACCAGCCCGAACGGTCCGGGGAGCGATCAGCCCCAGCATTTT
CDR3aa: CATSPNGPGSDQPQHF
len: 16
abundance: few
v_gene: TRBV15
j_gene: TRBJ1-5
d_gene: .

CDR3nt: TGTGCCAGCAGCTCACAGGGACAGGGGCCATACGAGCAGTACTTC
CDR3aa: CASSSQGQGPYEQYF
len: 15
abundance: .
v_gene: TRBV7-2
j_gene: TRBJ2-7
d_gene: TRBD1

CDR3nt: TGTGCCAGTACCCTGACAGGGCTCAACTATGGCTACACCTTC
CDR3aa: CASTLTGLNYGYTF
len: 14
abundance: .
v_gene: TRBV19
j_gene: TRBJ1-2
d_gene: TRBD1

CDR3nt: TGCAGCGCTAGTCTATCTGGGAGCAGCAAAAACATTCAGTACTTC
CDR3aa: CSASLSGSSKNIQYF
len: 15
abundance: .
v_gene: TRBV29-1
j_gene: TRBJ2-4
d_gene: .

CDR3nt: TGCAGTGCCAACCGGGACACCTACTCCTACGAGCAGTACTTC
CDR3aa: CSANRDTYSYEQYF
len: 14
abundance: .
v_gene: TRBV20-1
j_gene: TRBJ2-7
d_gene: .

CDR3nt: TGCAGCGTTCAGGGGGCTGATACGCAGTATTTT
CDR3aa: CSVQGADTQYF
len: 11
abundance: few
v_gene: TRBV29-1
j_gene: TRBJ2-3
d_gene: TRBD1

CDR3nt: TGTGCCAGTAAGGAACAGGGTTTTTCCGGGGAGCTGTTTTTT
CDR3aa: CASKEQGFSGELFF
len: 14
abundance: few
v_gene: TRBV19
j_gene: TRBJ2-2
d_gene: .

CDR3nt: TGCGCCAGCAGCCTTAAGAGGAACGGGCAGAGCACAGATACGCAGTATTTT
CDR3aa: CASSLKRNGQSTDTQYF
len: 17
abundance: .
v_gene: TRBV4-1
j_gene: TRBJ2-3
d_gene: .